This T cell receptor beta chain was sequenced for a study of shared clonotypes between healthy human individuals. This table comes from immunoSEQ multiplex PCR, and its TCRdb copy is limited to in-frame clones, with some not included. Counted here are roughly 220,000 clones, about 65% occurring once; the ten biggest clones make up over 8.5%. The study separated CD4+ cells into CD45RA+ naive and CD45RA-negative memory subsets. Remarks on this clone: The target antigen is unknown.

V lost 4 bases to trimming and J lost 6 bases, with 28 bases between them. Looked up from germline, CDR1 is MDHEN and CDR2 is SYDVKM. CDR3 length: 18 residues. Whole-study results and caveats: Clonotype sharing across a few donors was observed for around 5.1% of naive CD4 clonotypes.

Sample: memory CD4+ T cells sorted from blood. Subset indicated: CD45RA-negative fraction. The TCR comes from a man aged 25-45 years in good health. The chain employs TRBV28 and TRBJ2-7; TRBD2 might be the D (5 bases). The CDR3 protein is CASSSRRLRTQSDSEQYF. CDR3 in DNA: TGTGCCAGCAGTTCTCGAAGGCTGAGGACGCAGTCGGACTCCGAGCAGTACTTC.